Below are 32 T cell receptor beta chains sequenced from a single sample in a study of beta chain features in type 1 diabetes. The study reverse transcribed the entire isolated RNA, so it sequenced expressed TCRB transcripts. Using immunoSEQ multiplex PCR, the repertoire was profiled, and TCRdb retains in-frame clones only, with some absent. The profile shows around 150,000 clones, 10% of them singletons. Study findings and constraints: TCRB CDR3 length was moderately but significantly reduced in all four CD4+ subsets of Type 1 diabetes patients.

The antigens these receptors bind are not known. Sequenced material: central memory CD4+ T cells from blood. The source is a man under 40 with type 1 diabetes.

This clone came up a few times. This chain connects TRBV27 to TRBJ1-4; 10 bases match TRBD1. Germline V CDR1 and CDR2: MNHEY, SMNVEV (reference sequence). The CDR3 consists of 15 residues. J gave up 7 bases and V 5 bases, and 7 bases lay outside the gene matches. The CDR3, as DNA: TGTGCCAGCAGTCGGCTGACAGGGGGCGGTGAAAAACTGTTTTTT. Its protein product is CASSRLTGGGEKLFF.

This clone has at least ten counts. The chain links TRBV19 to TRBJ2-2, with 9 bases matching TRBD2. This CDR3 contains 16 residues. J gave up 2 bases and V 5 bases, and 6 bases lay outside the gene matches. The germline gives CDR1 LNHDA, CDR2 SQIVND (reference sequence). CDR3 nucleotides: TGTGCCAGTAGTTCACGACTAGCGGTTAACACCGGGGAGCTGTTTTTT. Amino acid sequence: CASSSRLAVNTGELFF.

This clone has only a few counts. The J gene is TRBJ1-5, the V gene TRBV29-1; the match to TRBD1 covers 7 bases. CDR1 is SQVTM and CDR2 is ANQGSEA in the germline V gene. V lost 6 bases and J lost 2; bases outside the gene matches: 1. This CDR3 is 12 amino acids long. CDR3 nucleotide sequence: TGCAGCGTCGGGACAGGCAATCAGCCCCAGCATTTT. Its translation is CSVGTGNQPQHF. Drawing the rest from reference TRBV29-1 and TRBJ1-5, the complete variable domain is SAVISQKPSRDICQRGTSLTIQCQVDSQVTMMFWYRQQPGQSLTLIATANQGSEATYESGFVIDKFPISRPNLTFSTLTVSNMSPEDSSIYLCSVGTGNQPQHFGDGTRLSIL.

The rearrangement joins TRBV5-4 to TRBJ2-7; the match to TRBD1 covers 8 bases. The CDR3 is made up of 16 amino acids. CDR1 and CDR2 from the germline V gene are SGHNT and YYREEE (reference sequence). The ends lost 4 bases at V and 2 bases at J; junction bases unmatched: 11. CDR3 in DNA: TGTGCCAGCAGCCCCGGTGGGACAGGAAATACCTACGAGCAGTACTTC. This codes for CASSPGGTGNTYEQYF.

The J gene is TRBJ2-7, the V gene TRBV6-5, with D possibly being TRBD1 (6 bases). In germline, CDR1 is MNHEY, CDR2 SVGAGI. Deletions cut 2 bases from V and 3 bases from J, with 11 bases between. There are 14 residues in the CDR3. Here the CDR3 reads CASSYGGGDYEQYF. Written as DNA, the CDR3 is TGTGCCAGCAGTTACGGGGGCGGAGACTACGAGCAGTACTTC.

This clone occurred a few times. The J gene is TRBJ2-6, the V gene TRBV5-1; D is ambiguous. V lost 5 bases and J lost 0, with 3 bases in between. Germline lookup yields CDR1 SGHRS and CDR2 YFSETQ. This CDR3 region has 13 residues. CDR3 amino acids: CASSHSGANVLTF. In nucleotides, the CDR3 is TGCGCCAGCAGTCACTCTGGGGCCAACGTCCTGACTTTC.

This clone was seen a handful of times. V gene TRBV27 combines with J gene TRBJ2-5; TRBD2 agrees at 7 bases. There are 15 residues in the CDR3. The junction had 11 bases not matched to a gene; V was cut back by 5 bases and J by 5 bases. Germline V gene sequence: CDR1 MNHEY, CDR2 SMNVEV (reference sequence). The CDR3 here is CASSRASGIGETQYF. CDR3 DNA: TGTGCCAGCAGTAGAGCCAGCGGGATTGGGGAGACCCAGTACTTC.

The chain has TRBV28 and TRBJ1-4; D is perhaps TRBD1 (5 bases). The V and J ends lost 3 bases and 7 bases respectively, with 12 bases between them. This CDR3 contains 14 residues. CDR1 is MDHEN, CDR2 SYDVKM, per germline. CDR3 sequence reads: CASSLGGVGEKLFF. DNA for the CDR3: TGTGCCAGCAGTTTGGGGGGTGTTGGTGAAAAACTGTTTTTT.

V usage is TRBV6-5 and J usage is TRBJ2-7; tentative D call: TRBD2 (6 bases). The CDR3 runs to 13 residues. Trimming stripped 5 bases from V and 12 bases from J, with 20 bases between. Germline assignment: CDR1 MNHEY and CDR2 SVGAGI. CDR3 in amino acids: CASSKTGSITPYF. The CDR3 DNA is TGTGCCAGCAGTAAAACCGGGAGTATCACTCCGTACTTC.

The genes are TRBV5-4 and TRBJ2-5, with D possibly matching TRBD1 (5 bases). The germline V gene encodes CDR1 SGHNT and CDR2 YYREEE (reference sequence). Trimming cost V 2 bases and J 1 base, with 9 bases left between them. The CDR3 runs 14 residues. The CDR3 DNA follows: TGTGCCAGCAGCTTTTACAGGTCCCAAGAGACCCAGTACTTC. Its translation is CASSFYRSQETQYF.

This clone turned up a few times. At one boundary the junction diverges from the germline segment, which might be a read error. The chain joins TRBV10-3 to TRBJ2-7; 7 positions match TRBD2. Germline loops: CDR1 ENHRY, CDR2 SYGVKD. This CDR3 contains 14 residues. The CDR3 DNA reads TGTGCCAGCAGTCGATCTAGCGGCTCCTACGAGCAGTACTTC. As protein: CASSRSSGSYEQYF.

This clone has just a few counts. The chain links TRBV13 to TRBJ2-5, with TRBD1 as a possible D gene (6 bases). The CDR3 runs to 15 residues. Trimming removed 0 bases from V and 2 bases from J, with 10 bases in between. The germline V gene has CDR1 PRHDT and CDR2 FYEKMQ (reference sequence). For the CDR3, the DNA is TGTGCCAGCAGCTTAGGACAGGGCGCTCAAGAGACCCAGTACTTC. Its translation: CASSLGQGAQETQYF.

V gene TRBV2 combines with J gene TRBJ1-2, with 7 bases aligning to TRBD1. The CDR3 runs to 16 residues. The germline V gene has CDR1 SNHLY and CDR2 FYNNEI. J gave up 7 bases and V 4 bases, and 15 bases lay outside the gene matches. The CDR3 DNA is TGTGCCAGCAGTGTGAGACAGGGTTCGTTTAAGGGTGGCTACACCTTC. Its translation: CASSVRQGSFKGGYTF.

This clone ranks as medium-sized. The V and J genes are TRBV29-1 and TRBJ2-3; TRBD2 aligns across 7 bases. The V gene end was trimmed by 7 bases and the J gene end by 1 base; junction bases not matched to a gene: 2. Germline V gene lookup returns CDR1 SQVTM and CDR2 ANQGSEA. This CDR3 region has 12 residues. As DNA, the CDR3 is TGCAGCGCGCTAGCGGGCACAGATACGCAGTATTTT. This sequence encodes CSALAGTDTQYF.

In this sample, this clone turned up a few times. V usage is TRBV18 and J usage is TRBJ2-5; 7 nucleotides match TRBD1. The germline gives CDR1 KGHSH, CDR2 LQKENI. The CDR3 sequence is 15 residues long. V was pared by 0 bases and J by 2 bases, with 3 bases of the junction left unmatched. The CDR3: CASSPPGQQQETQYF. DNA for the CDR3: TGTGCCAGCTCACCACCGGGACAGCAACAAGAGACCCAGTACTTC.

This clone was seen a few times. CDR3 sequence reads: CASSQSSDRGDGYTF. As DNA, the CDR3 is TGTGCCAGCAGCCAATCCTCCGACAGGGGCGACGGCTACACCTTC. The gene calls are TRBV4-2 and TRBJ1-2, with 8 bases aligning to TRBD1. The J segment lost 8 bases and the V segment lost 2 bases, leaving 10 bases of the junction unmatched. CDR1 and CDR2 (germline): LGHNA, YNFKEQ. CDR3 length: 15 amino acids.

This clone was seen only a few times. V and J are TRBV5-4 and TRBJ2-3; D possibly corresponds to TRBD2 (5 bases). Trimming cost V 4 bases and J 2 bases, with 14 bases left between them. CDR3 length: 15 residues. Germline V CDR1 and CDR2: SGHNT, YYREEE (reference sequence). CDR3 DNA sequence: TGTGCCAGCAGCACCTCGGACTTGACCACAGATACGCAGTATTTT. This codes for CASSTSDLTTDTQYF.

The sample holds a few counts of this clone. This chain uses TRBV6-6 with TRBJ2-4; TRBD1 matches 7 bases. V lost 2 bases to trimming and J lost 5 bases; unmatched junction nucleotides: 9. Germline CDR1 and CDR2: MNHNY and SVGAGI (reference sequence). The CDR3 is 16 amino acids. CDR3 bases: TGTGCCAGCAGTTACAGTTCGACACAGGGGCAAAACATTCAGTACTTC. This sequence encodes CASSYSSTQGQNIQYF.

This clone was detected a few times. The rearrangement joins TRBV6-5 to TRBJ2-5; 7 positions match TRBD1. Germline V gene lookup returns CDR1 MNHEY and CDR2 SVGAGI. This CDR3 region has 11 residues. Trimming removed 6 bases from V and 5 bases from J; junction bases left unmatched: 0. The CDR3 loop is CASRQGETQYF. As DNA, the CDR3 is TGTGCCAGCAGACAGGGGGAGACCCAGTACTTC.

The chain recombines TRBV30 with TRBJ2-3; TRBD2 agrees at 7 bases. The germline V gene has CDR1 GTSNPN and CDR2 SVGIG (reference sequence). The CDR3 is 12 residues long. The V and J ends lost 0 bases and 12 bases, in that order; junction bases with no gene match: 6. DNA of the CDR3: TGTGCCTGGAGTGTAATTAGCGGGCCCCAGTATTTT. Translating it yields CAWSVISGPQYF.

The rearrangement uses TRBV7-9 and TRBJ2-5, with TRBD2 matching 13 bases. Germline V gives CDR1 SEHNR, CDR2 FQNEAQ (reference sequence). With V trimmed by 1 base and J by 4 bases, 3 bases remained unmatched. The CDR3 is 16 residues long. This CDR3 reads CASSLGGLAGRETQYF. CDR3 in DNA: TGTGCCAGCAGCTTAGGGGGACTAGCGGGACGAGAGACCCAGTACTTC.

The DNA of the CDR3 is TGCGCCAGCAGCCAAGCGGCTAGCTATCACTACGAGCAGTACTTC. Translating it yields CASSQAASYHYEQYF. The chain links TRBV4-3 to TRBJ2-7, with D perhaps matching TRBD2 (5 bases). Trimming removed 1 base from V and 3 bases from J, with 13 bases in between. Germline CDR1 is LGHNA and CDR2 is YSLEER. CDR3 length equals 15 residues.

The chain carries TRBV4-3 and TRBJ2-3, with a tentative D call TRBD1 (5 bases). This CDR3 contains 13 residues. Germline V gene data show CDR1 as LGHNA and CDR2 as YSLEER. Trimming took 4 bases from V and 6 from J, leaving 11 bases between them. CDR3 nucleotide sequence: TGCGCCAGCAGCCGCGGACAAGACGATACGCAGTATTTT. Residues: CASSRGQDDTQYF.

This clone was seen a handful of times. The rearrangement joins TRBV19 to TRBJ2-7; 7 positions match TRBD2. This CDR3 contains 15 residues. After removal of 0 bases from V and 0 bases from J, the junction contained 2 bases not matched to a gene. The germline V gene has CDR1 LNHDA and CDR2 SQIVND (reference sequence). CDR3 bases: TGTGCCAGTAGTATAGAAACGGGGGGCTCCTACGAGCAGTACTTC. Translation gives CASSIETGGSYEQYF.

The table lists this clone with a few counts. The rearrangement links TRBV30 to TRBJ2-5; 10 positions match TRBD2. The germline CDR1 and CDR2 sequences are GTSNPN and SVGIG (reference sequence). The CDR3 extends over 14 amino acids. The ends lost 5 bases at V and 4 bases at J; junction bases unmatched: 7. The CDR3 DNA is TGTGCCTGGGCCCTAGCGGGAGTGGGAGAGACCCAGTACTTC. Its protein product is CAWALAGVGETQYF.

The chain employs TRBV7-7 and TRBJ2-1; tentatively, D is TRBD2 (5 bases). V was trimmed by 5 bases and J by 5 bases, leaving 19 bases between them. The CDR3 totals 16 residues. Germline V CDR1 and CDR2: SSHAT, FNYEAQ (reference sequence). The CDR3 DNA reads TGTGCCAGCAGCCCCAGTGGCGGGCGGTCTGACAATGAGCAGTTCTTC. This sequence encodes CASSPSGGRSDNEQFF.

The rearrangement joins TRBV2 to TRBJ2-7, with 14 nucleotides matching TRBD2. V shed 9 bases, J shed 0 bases, and the junction held 4 bases outside the gene matches. Germline V gene lookup returns CDR1 SNHLY and CDR2 FYNNEI. The CDR3 loop spans 15 amino acids. CDR3 loop: CASGLAGGRSYEQYF. CDR3 DNA: TGTGCCAGTGGACTAGCGGGAGGCCGCTCCTACGAGCAGTACTTC.

This clone was counted only a few times. The V call is TRBV9, the J call TRBJ2-5; 9 bases map to TRBD2. The CDR3 runs 18 residues. In germline, CDR1 is SGDLS, CDR2 YYNGEE. V lost 0 bases and J lost 3; bases outside the gene matches: 12. The CDR3 coding sequence is TGTGCCAGCAGCGTAGCGTTAGCGGGAGAGCGACCCGAAGAGACCCAGTACTTC. Protein product: CASSVALAGERPEETQYF.

This clone was seen more than once but under ten times. This sequence joins TRBV29-1 and TRBJ1-4; D ambiguous. V was pared by 5 bases and J by 0 bases, with 16 bases between. This CDR3 comprises 16 residues. Per germline, CDR1 SQVTM and CDR2 ANQGSEA. CDR3 protein: CSVRRLHLATNEKLFF. DNA for the CDR3: TGCAGCGTTCGCCGACTTCACCTTGCAACTAATGAAAAACTGTTTTTT.

The rearrangement uses TRBV5-1 and TRBJ2-5; 7 nucleotides align to TRBD2. V lost 0 bases and J lost 2; bases outside the gene matches: 13. CDR1 SGHRS and CDR2 YFSETQ come from the germline V gene. The length of the CDR3 is 18 residues. In DNA, the CDR3 is TGCGCCAGCAGCTTGGCCGTAGCGGGTGGGATATTTCAAGAGACCCAGTACTTC. Translated, it gives CASSLAVAGGIFQETQYF.

Only a few counts were recorded for this clone. The rearrangement uses TRBV5-1 and TRBJ1-1, with D perhaps matching TRBD1 (5 bases). The CDR3 contains 14 residues. Trimming took off 2 bases at V and 2 bases at J, with 10 bases between the two ends. The V gene's germline CDR1 is SGHRS and CDR2 YFSETQ. CDR3 in DNA: TGCGCCAGCAGCTTCGACAGCCCTAACACTGAAGCTTTCTTT. Amino acid sequence: CASSFDSPNTEAFF.

The chain joins TRBV5-4 to TRBJ2-3; tentatively, D is TRBD2 (6 bases). V gave up 3 bases and J gave up 8 bases, with 7 bases separating them. Germline CDR1 and CDR2: SGHNT and YYREEE (reference sequence). CDR3 size: 11 residues. CDR3 sequence: CASSSEGTQYF. CDR3 DNA sequence: TGTGCCAGCAGCTCGGAGGGTACGCAGTATTTT.